The 27 T cell receptor beta chains presented below share a single source sample, sequenced in a study of shared clonotypes between healthy human individuals. TCRdb's table, derived via immunoSEQ multiplex PCR, lists solely in-frame clones and lacks some. Of about 2.2 million clones in the sample, over 85% were seen once. The naive CD8 fraction comprised CD45RO-negative cells positively selected for CCR7 and excluded terminally differentiated effector memory CD45RA+ cells. The sequenced sample consisted of naive CD8+ T cells from PBMCs. These receptors all come from a man aged 18 to 29 in good health. Some clones in this sample may be carry-over from other donors' samples.

The rearrangement joins TRBV14 to TRBJ2-1, with unresolved D. The CDR3 consists of 13 residues. Germline V CDR1 and CDR2: SGHDN, FVKESK. Trimming cost V 0 bases and J 4 bases, with 4 bases left between them. CDR3 amino acids: CASSQEDYNEQFF. The CDR3 nucleotides are TGTGCCAGCAGCCAAGAAGATTACAATGAGCAGTTCTTC.

This clone was seen a handful of times. The chain carries TRBV29-1 and TRBJ1-1; D not resolved. Trimming pared 7 bases from V and 2 bases from J, leaving 5 bases between. This CDR3 has 10 residues. CDR1 is SQVTM, CDR2 ANQGSEA, per germline. CDR3 nucleotides: TGCAGCGACGGAAACACTGAAGCTTTCTTT. This codes for CSDGNTEAFF.

The rearrangement links TRBV10-2 to TRBJ1-2; tentatively, D is TRBD1 (5 bases). Germline CDR1 is WSHSY and CDR2 is SAAADI. Trimming shortened V by 7 bases and J by 4 bases, and 25 bases separated the two germline ends. This CDR3 has 17 residues. The DNA of the CDR3 is TGCGCCAGCACCCCCCGGAGGGGTGAAGGAGCGTCCTATGGCTACACCTTC. Encoded protein: CASTPRRGEGASYGYTF.

This sequence joins TRBV19 and TRBJ1-1; D gene ambiguous. Germline CDR1 and CDR2: LNHDA and SQIVND (reference sequence). Trimming removed 2 bases from V and 5 bases from J, with 15 bases in between. This CDR3 is 15 amino acids long. This chain's CDR3 is CASSIPQAGGTEAFF. The CDR3 DNA reads TGTGCCAGTAGTATACCCCAGGCAGGAGGAACTGAAGCTTTCTTT. Combining the CDR3 with reference TRBV19 and TRBJ1-1 gives the whole variable domain DGGITQSPKYLFRKEGQNVTLSCEQNLNHDAMYWYRQDPGQGLRLIYYSQIVNDFQKGDIAEGYSVSREKKESFPLTVTSAQKNPTAFYLCASSIPQAGGTEAFFGQGTRLTVV.

This chain uses TRBV9 with TRBJ2-7, with 12 bases that match TRBD2. The CDR3 runs to 17 residues. V was clipped by 3 bases and J by 5 bases; unmatched bases: 12. Germline CDR1 reads SGDLS; CDR2 reads YYNGEE. The CDR3 here is CASSGGLAGPPRDEQYF. The CDR3, as DNA: TGTGCCAGCAGCGGCGGACTAGCGGGGCCTCCTAGAGACGAGCAGTACTTC.

About this clone itself: This sample also contains other DNA sequences that code for the same CDR3. The CDR3 here is CASSPGTGAYNEQFF. CDR3 bases: TGCGCCAGCAGTCCCGGGACGGGAGCCTACAATGAGCAGTTCTTC. V is TRBV4-1 and J is TRBJ2-1; a weak D match, TRBD2 (6 bases). Germline CDR1 reads MGHRA; CDR2 reads YSYEKL. Trimming removed 6 bases at V and 2 bases at J, with 14 bases between. The CDR3 runs to 15 residues.

The rearrangement joins TRBV5-6 to TRBJ2-7, with D unclear. V lost 0 bases and J 4 bases, leaving 11 bases between the germline ends. This CDR3 region has 14 residues. The V gene's germline CDR1 is SGHDT and CDR2 YYEEEE. In DNA, the CDR3 is TGTGCCAGCAGCTTGGGTATGAGTAAATACGAGCAGTACTTC. This sequence encodes CASSLGMSKYEQYF.

The chain carries TRBV28 and TRBJ1-1; D may be TRBD1 (6 bases). Germline CDR1 MDHEN, CDR2 SYDVKM. V lost 1 base, J lost 2 bases, and 14 bases lay in between. The CDR3 covers 16 residues. CDR3 sequence reads: CASSLLGTWGNTEAFF. CDR3 nucleotides: TGTGCCAGCAGTTTATTGGGGACATGGGGAAACACTGAAGCTTTCTTT.

This sequence joins TRBV4-1 and TRBJ2-2; D is possibly TRBD2 (6 bases). Between the trimmed V and J ends, which lost 0 bases and 2 bases, there was a span of 13 bases. Germline V gene lookup returns CDR1 MGHRA and CDR2 YSYEKL. The CDR3 covers 17 residues. The CDR3 reads CASSQEPGVGNTGELFF. CDR3 bases: TGCGCCAGCAGCCAAGAACCGGGGGTGGGAAACACCGGGGAGCTGTTTTTT.

The gene calls are TRBV7-6 and TRBJ2-7; 8 nucleotides agree with TRBD2. This CDR3 contains 15 residues. Per the germline V gene, CDR1 is SGHVS and CDR2 is FNYEAQ. Trimming took 0 bases from V and 0 from J; bases not matched to a gene: 1. The CDR3 here is CASSLAGTSSYEQYF. In DNA form, the CDR3 reads TGTGCCAGCAGCTTAGCCGGGACTAGCTCCTACGAGCAGTACTTC.

This sequence joins TRBV12-5 and TRBJ2-1; TRBD2 matches at 9 bases. The trim removed 0 bases at V and 3 bases at J, leaving 3 bases unmatched. The CDR3 spans 16 residues. CDR1 is LGHNT and CDR2 is FRNRAP in the germline V gene. The CDR3 here is CASGLVTSGYYNEQFF. As DNA, the CDR3 is TGTGCTAGTGGTTTGGTTACTAGCGGGTACTACAATGAGCAGTTCTTC.

This clone was seen just once. This chain uses TRBV2 with TRBJ2-7; no reliable D call. Germline-derived CDR1 and CDR2 are SNHLY and FYNNEI. Trimming shortened V by 5 bases and J by 0 bases, and 11 bases separated the two germline ends. The CDR3 sequence is 14 residues long. CDR3 residues: CASSRPWSSYEQYF. In nucleotides, the CDR3 is TGTGCCAGCAGTCGACCCTGGAGCTCCTACGAGCAGTACTTC.

The chain couples TRBV13 to TRBJ2-3; 9 bases align to TRBD2. The CDR3 runs to 15 residues. Germline assignment: CDR1 PRHDT and CDR2 FYEKMQ (reference sequence). V trimming: 7 bases; J trimming: 0 bases; junction bases outside the gene matches: 5. CDR3 residues: CASNGGRGSTDTQYF. The CDR3 nucleotides are TGTGCCAGCAATGGCGGGAGGGGGAGCACAGATACGCAGTATTTT.

Of note for this clone: The sample holds other DNA sequences that translate to the same CDR3. The V and J genes are TRBV7-6 and TRBJ2-3, with D hard to call. The CDR3 is 12 residues long. Germline lookup yields CDR1 SGHVS and CDR2 FNYEAQ. Deletions cut 1 base from V and 4 bases from J, with 3 bases between. CDR3: CASSLGADTQYF. In nucleotides, the CDR3 is TGTGCCAGCAGCTTAGGAGCAGATACGCAGTATTTT.

J is TRBJ1-1 and V is TRBV16, with D tentatively TRBD1 (6 bases). V dropped 4 bases and J dropped 1 base, with 19 bases sitting between them. CDR1 is KGHSY and CDR2 is FQNENV in the germline V gene. The CDR3 sequence is 17 residues long. In DNA, the CDR3 is TGTGCCAGCAGCCCCAATGGTGGACAGATAAAGAACACTGAAGCTTTCTTT. This codes for CASSPNGGQIKNTEAFF.

V is TRBV9 and J is TRBJ2-1; TRBD1 matches 8 bases. Germline lookup yields CDR1 SGDLS and CDR2 YYNGEE. The CDR3 runs to 16 residues. With V trimmed by 4 bases and J by 4 bases, 10 bases remained unmatched. The CDR3 is CASSLRGQGSYNEQFF. The CDR3 nucleotides read TGTGCCAGCAGCTTACGAGGACAGGGAAGTTACAATGAGCAGTTCTTC.

The chain combines TRBV11-2 with TRBJ2-1; TRBD2 aligns across 12 bases. The CDR3 runs to 17 residues. J gave up 7 bases and V 6 bases, and 13 bases lay outside the gene matches. Per germline, CDR1 SGHAT and CDR2 FQNNGV. The CDR3 spells CASSHPGLAGHQNEQFF. DNA for the CDR3: TGTGCCAGCAGTCATCCCGGACTAGCGGGACACCAAAATGAGCAGTTCTTC.

The chain is built from TRBV11-2 and TRBJ2-7, with TRBD1 matching over 8 bases. The CDR3 is made up of 15 amino acids. V trimming: 5 bases; J trimming: 1 base; junction bases outside the gene matches: 7. The germline V gene has CDR1 SGHAT and CDR2 FQNNGV. The CDR3 DNA reads TGTGCCAGCAGCCCAGACAGGGGCATATCCTACGAGCAGTACTTC. Its translation: CASSPDRGISYEQYF.

The gene calls are TRBV29-1 and TRBJ2-1, with D tentatively TRBD2 (5 bases). Per the germline V gene, CDR1 is SQVTM and CDR2 is ANQGSEA. The CDR3 has 14 amino acids. V was cut by 7 bases and J by 0 bases, with 13 bases left in between. The DNA for the CDR3 is TGCAGCGCGAGGGTAGGGCTCTCCTACAATGAGCAGTTCTTC. Its translation: CSARVGLSYNEQFF.

V gene TRBV30 combines with J gene TRBJ2-1; TRBD2 agrees at 13 bases. This CDR3 comprises 16 residues. Looked up from germline, CDR1 is GTSNPN and CDR2 is SVGIG (reference sequence). V dropped 3 bases and J dropped 5; count of bases not matched to a gene: 7. CDR3 DNA: TGTGCCTGGAGGGACCGGACTAGCGGGAGCAACAATGAGCAGTTCTTC. Translating it yields CAWRDRTSGSNNEQFF.

With respect to this clone: The CDR3 carries no conserved terminal phenylalanine or tryptophan, so it likely arises from a read error. The limits of the CDR3 on the DNA are not certain, so only TCRdb's listed CDR3 is given. The chain carries TRBV11-2 and TRBJ2-7; the table's D gene call, TRBD1, was not cross checked with the DNA. Germline V lookup: CDR1 SGHAT, CDR2 FQNNGV. The CDR3 is 12 amino acids in total, end residues counted. CDR3 protein: CASSLDRDKFQL.

The rearrangement uses TRBV6-6 and TRBJ1-4; 8 positions match TRBD1. The J segment lost 6 bases and the V segment lost 6 bases, leaving 9 bases of the junction unmatched. The CDR3 length is 15 residues. Germline V gene data show CDR1 as MNHNY and CDR2 as SVGAGI (reference sequence). The CDR3 reads CASRRQGLGDEKLFF. CDR3 DNA sequence: TGTGCCAGCAGGAGACAGGGGCTAGGGGATGAAAAACTGTTTTTT.

The rearrangement links TRBV4-1 to TRBJ2-1; 9 bases are a match to TRBD1. The V segment lost 8 bases and the J segment 6 bases; nucleotides outside the gene matches: 2. From germline, CDR1 is MGHRA and CDR2 YSYEKL. The CDR3 length is 12 residues. The CDR3 sequence: CASETGGNEQFF. The CDR3 DNA reads as TGCGCCAGCGAGACAGGGGGCAATGAGCAGTTCTTC.

The chain has TRBV4-2 and TRBJ2-3; D might be TRBD1 or TRBD2, each matching 5 bases. V was trimmed by 0 bases and J by 5 bases, leaving 12 bases between them. The CDR3 has 15 residues. Germline lookup yields CDR1 LGHNA and CDR2 YNFKEQ. Here the CDR3 DNA reads TGTGCCAGCAGCCAAGATGGGACCCCCGGAGATACGCAGTATTTT. This encodes CASSQDGTPGDTQYF.

The CDR3 sequence: CAISGDTFSNTEAFF. The CDR3 coding sequence is TGTGCCATCAGTGGGGACACCTTCTCGAACACTGAAGCTTTCTTT. The chain combines TRBV10-3 with TRBJ1-1; D is perhaps TRBD1 (6 bases). There are 15 residues in the CDR3. Germline CDR1 and CDR2: ENHRY and SYGVKD. V was trimmed by 4 bases and J by 1 base, leaving 13 bases between them.

This chain joins TRBV27 and TRBJ2-2; TRBD1 agrees at 9 bases. The CDR3 contains 17 residues. Germline CDR1 is MNHEY and CDR2 is SMNVEV (reference sequence). V gave up 4 bases and J gave up 3 bases; unmatched junction bases: 9. In DNA form, the CDR3 reads TGTGCCAGCAGTTACATACAGGGGGCGCTGGACACCGGGGAGCTGTTTTTT. Translating gives CASSYIQGALDTGELFF.

This chain uses TRBV18 with TRBJ2-3; 11 bases agree with TRBD2. The CDR3 consists of 16 residues. The V gene's germline CDR1 is KGHSH and CDR2 LQKENI. J was trimmed by 0 bases and V by 4 bases; bases with no gene match: 3. CDR3 protein: CASSRTSGPSTDTQYF. For the CDR3, the DNA is TGTGCCAGCTCACGGACTAGCGGGCCCAGCACAGATACGCAGTATTTT.